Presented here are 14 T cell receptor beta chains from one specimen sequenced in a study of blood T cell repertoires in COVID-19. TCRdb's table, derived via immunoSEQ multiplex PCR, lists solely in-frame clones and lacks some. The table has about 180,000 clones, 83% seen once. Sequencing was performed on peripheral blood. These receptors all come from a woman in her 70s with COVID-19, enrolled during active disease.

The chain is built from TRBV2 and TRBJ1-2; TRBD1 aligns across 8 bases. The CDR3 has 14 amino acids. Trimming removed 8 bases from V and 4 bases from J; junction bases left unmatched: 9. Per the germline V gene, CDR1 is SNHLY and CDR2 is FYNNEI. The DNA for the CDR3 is TGTGCCAGCGTGAAATCGGGGACAGGCTATGGCTACACCTTC. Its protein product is CASVKSGTGYGYTF.

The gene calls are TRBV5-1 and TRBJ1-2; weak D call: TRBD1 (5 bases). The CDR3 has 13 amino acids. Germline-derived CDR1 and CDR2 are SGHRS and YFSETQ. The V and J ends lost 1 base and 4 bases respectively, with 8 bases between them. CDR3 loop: CASSLRTGYGYTF. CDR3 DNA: TGCGCCAGCAGCTTGAGAACAGGCTATGGCTACACCTTC.

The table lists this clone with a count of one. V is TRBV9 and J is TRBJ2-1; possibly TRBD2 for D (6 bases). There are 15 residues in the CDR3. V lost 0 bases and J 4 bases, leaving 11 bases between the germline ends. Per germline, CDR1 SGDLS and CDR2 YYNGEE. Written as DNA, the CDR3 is TGTGCCAGCAGCGTAGCGGGAGCCACTTACAATGAGCAGTTCTTC. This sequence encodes CASSVAGATYNEQFF.

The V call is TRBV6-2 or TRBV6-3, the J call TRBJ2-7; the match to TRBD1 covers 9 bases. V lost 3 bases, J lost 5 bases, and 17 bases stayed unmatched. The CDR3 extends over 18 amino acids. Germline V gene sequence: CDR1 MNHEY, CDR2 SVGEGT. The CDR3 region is CASSYLSVAGQGRDEQYF. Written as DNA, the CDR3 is TGTGCCAGCAGTTATCTATCTGTTGCGGGACAGGGTCGCGACGAGCAGTACTTC.

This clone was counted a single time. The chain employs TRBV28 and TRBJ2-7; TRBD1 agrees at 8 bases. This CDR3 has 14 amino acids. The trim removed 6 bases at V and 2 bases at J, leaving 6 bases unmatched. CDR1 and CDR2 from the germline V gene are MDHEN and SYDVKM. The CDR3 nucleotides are TGTGCCAGCAGATCAACAGGGGGTACCTACGAGCAGTACTTC. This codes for CASRSTGGTYEQYF.

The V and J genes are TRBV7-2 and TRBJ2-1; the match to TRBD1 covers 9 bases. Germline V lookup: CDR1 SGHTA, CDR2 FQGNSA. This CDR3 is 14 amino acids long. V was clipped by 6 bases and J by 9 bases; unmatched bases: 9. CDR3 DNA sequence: TGTGCCAGCAGATTGGGACAGGGTATAGGTGAGCAGTTCTTC. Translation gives CASRLGQGIGEQFF.

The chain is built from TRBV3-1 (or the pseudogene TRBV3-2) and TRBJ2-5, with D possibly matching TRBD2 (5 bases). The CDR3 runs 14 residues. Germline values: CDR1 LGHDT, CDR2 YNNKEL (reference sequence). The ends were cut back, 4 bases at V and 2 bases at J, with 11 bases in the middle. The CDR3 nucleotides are TGTGCCAGCAGCCTTAAACGGGATCAAGAGACCCAGTACTTC. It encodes CASSLKRDQETQYF.

DNA of the CDR3: TGTGCCAGCAGTGAGCAGGGCTTTGAAGCTTTCTTT. Its protein product is CASSEQGFEAFF. V usage is TRBV25-1 and J usage is TRBJ1-1; the D gene is possibly TRBD1 (5 bases). CDR1 MGHDK and CDR2 SYGVNS come from the germline V gene. The CDR3 extends over 12 amino acids. V was cut by 3 bases and J by 7 bases, with 9 bases left in between.

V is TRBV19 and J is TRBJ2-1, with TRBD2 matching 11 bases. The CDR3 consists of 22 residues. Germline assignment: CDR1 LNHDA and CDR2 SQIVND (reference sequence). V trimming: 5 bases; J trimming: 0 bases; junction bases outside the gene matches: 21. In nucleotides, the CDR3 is TGTGCCAGTAGTCACAACAGATTAGGACTAGCGGGTGAGGGAACCTCCTACAATGAGCAGTTCTTC. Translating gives CASSHNRLGLAGEGTSYNEQFF.

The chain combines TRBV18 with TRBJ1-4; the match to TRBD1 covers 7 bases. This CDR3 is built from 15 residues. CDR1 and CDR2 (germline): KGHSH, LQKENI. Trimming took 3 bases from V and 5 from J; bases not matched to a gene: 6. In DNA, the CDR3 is TGTGCCAGCTCACCCTGGGGACAGACGAATGAAAAACTGTTTTTT. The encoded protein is CASSPWGQTNEKLFF.

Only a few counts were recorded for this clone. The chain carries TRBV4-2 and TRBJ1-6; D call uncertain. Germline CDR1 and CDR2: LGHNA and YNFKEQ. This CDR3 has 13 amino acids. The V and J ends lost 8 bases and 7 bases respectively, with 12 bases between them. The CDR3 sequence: CASRRSLNSPLHF. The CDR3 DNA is TGTGCCAGCCGACGGAGCCTAAATTCACCCCTCCACTTT.

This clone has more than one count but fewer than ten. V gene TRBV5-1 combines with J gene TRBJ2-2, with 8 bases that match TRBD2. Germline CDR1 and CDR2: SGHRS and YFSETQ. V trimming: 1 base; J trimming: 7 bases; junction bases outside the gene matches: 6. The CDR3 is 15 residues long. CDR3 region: CASSLTSGGGGELFF. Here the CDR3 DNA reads TGCGCCAGCAGCTTGACTAGCGGAGGGGGCGGGGAGCTGTTTTTT.

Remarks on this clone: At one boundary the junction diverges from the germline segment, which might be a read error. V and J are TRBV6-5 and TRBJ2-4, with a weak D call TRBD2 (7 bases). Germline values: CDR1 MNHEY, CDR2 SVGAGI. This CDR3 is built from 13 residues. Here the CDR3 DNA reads TGTGCCAGCAGCCAGAGGGGGGAGGGGATGATAAACTTC. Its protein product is CASSQRGEGMINF.

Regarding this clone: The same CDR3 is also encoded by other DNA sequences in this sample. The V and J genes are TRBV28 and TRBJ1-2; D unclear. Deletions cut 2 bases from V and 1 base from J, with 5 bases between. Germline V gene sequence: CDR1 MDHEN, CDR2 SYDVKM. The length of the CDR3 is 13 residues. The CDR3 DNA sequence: TGTGCCAGCAGTTTAAGAGATAACTATGGCTACACCTTC. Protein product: CASSLRDNYGYTF.